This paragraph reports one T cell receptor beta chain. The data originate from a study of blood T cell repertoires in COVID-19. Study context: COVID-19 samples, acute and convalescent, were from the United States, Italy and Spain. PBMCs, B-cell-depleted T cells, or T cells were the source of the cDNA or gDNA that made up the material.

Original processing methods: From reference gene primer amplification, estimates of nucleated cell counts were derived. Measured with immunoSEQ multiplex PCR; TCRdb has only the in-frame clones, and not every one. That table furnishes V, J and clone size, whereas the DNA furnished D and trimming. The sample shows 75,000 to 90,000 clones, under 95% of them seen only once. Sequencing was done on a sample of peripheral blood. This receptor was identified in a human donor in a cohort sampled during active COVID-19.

The CDR3, as DNA: TGTGCCATCAGGGGACTAGCGGGGCAGGAGCAGTTCTTC. Its protein is CAIRGLAGQEQFF. The chain combines TRBV10-3 with TRBJ2-1; 13 bases match TRBD2. V was pared by 6 bases and J by 10 bases, with 3 bases of the junction left unmatched. The CDR3 consists of 13 residues. Germline values: CDR1 ENHRY, CDR2 SYGVKD.